The 14 T cell receptor beta chains reported below all come from one sample, sequenced in a study of blood T cells in healthy people across ages (dated by TCRdb to the mid-2010s). The library came from 5' RACE. Sequencing was carried out with an Illumina HiSeq 2500. A second PCR of roughly 7 to 11 cycles was performed with a sample-barcoded 5' primer and a J-beta primer mix. The raw public reads went through TCRdb reprocessing: fastp at Q25, MiXCR clone calling, in-frame beta chains kept. Each CDR3 protein appears once, grouped with its most common genes and DNA. Within this sample are about a million distinct CDR3 sequences, with about 48% of them counted one time only. Together, the top ten hold 13% of the sample. Sample: blood. The receptors were gathered from a man younger than 45 in good health.

The rearrangement links TRBV10-3 to TRBJ2-3, with D unclear. CDR3 length equals 13 residues. V dropped 6 bases and J dropped 2 bases, with 9 bases sitting between them. The germline gives CDR1 ENHRY, CDR2 SYGVKD. For the CDR3, the DNA is TGTGCCATCAGGAACCCCTCCACAGATACGCAGTATTTT. Protein product: CAIRNPSTDTQYF.

The chain employs TRBV5-1 and TRBJ2-1, with D possibly being TRBD1 (5 bases). V lost 3 bases, J lost 6 bases, and 25 bases lay in between. The CDR3 loop spans 18 amino acids. Germline V gene sequence: CDR1 SGHRS, CDR2 YFSETQ. CDR3 region: CASSSTSGAIRTPNEQFF. DNA of the CDR3: TGCGCCAGCAGCTCAACCTCTGGGGCTATCCGCACTCCCAATGAGCAGTTCTTC. Full variable domain (rest looked up from reference TRBV5-1 and TRBJ2-1): KAGVTQTPRYLIKTRGQQVTLSCSPISGHRSVSWYQQTPGQGLQFLFEYFSETQRNKGNFPGRFSGRQFSNSRSEMNVSTLELGDSALYLCASSSTSGAIRTPNEQFFGPGTRLTVL.

The chain has TRBV6-2 or TRBV6-3 and TRBJ2-3, with 8 bases matching TRBD1. CDR1 MNHEY and CDR2 SVGEGT come from the germline V gene. The CDR3 runs 15 residues. Trimming removed 5 bases from V and 6 bases from J; junction bases left unmatched: 10. CDR3 in DNA: TGTGCCAGCAGTATAGACAGGGGCCCGACCGATACGCAGTATTTT. This codes for CASSIDRGPTDTQYF.

V is TRBV9 and J is TRBJ2-1; D unclear. Looked up from germline, CDR1 is SGDLS and CDR2 is YYNGEE. V was clipped by 3 bases and J by 8 bases, with 18 bases between them. The CDR3 is 15 amino acids. CDR3 protein: CASSGLGSFGYEQFF. The DNA of the CDR3 is TGTGCCAGCAGCGGCTTGGGCAGTTTCGGGTATGAGCAGTTCTTC.

The count of this clonotype is one. The chain employs TRBV5-1 and TRBJ2-2; D not certain. Germline CDR1 reads SGHRS; CDR2 reads YFSETQ. The CDR3 runs 10 residues. Trimming removed 4 bases at V and 7 bases at J, with 2 bases between. The CDR3 region has the DNA TGCGCCAGCAGCAACGGGGAGCTGTTTTTT. The encoded protein is CASSNGELFF.

The gene calls are TRBV27 and TRBJ1-6; 10 positions agree with TRBD1. The V gene's germline CDR1 is MNHEY and CDR2 SMNVEV (reference sequence). Trimming at V came to 4 bases and at J to 9 bases, leaving 6 bases not matched to a gene. The CDR3 spans 15 residues. The CDR3 coding sequence is TGTGCCAGCAGTTCCGCCGGGACAGGGGCTTCACCCCTCCACTTT. It yields the protein CASSSAGTGASPLHF.

This chain links TRBV7-2 with TRBJ1-5; 7 nucleotides match TRBD1. Germline-derived CDR1 and CDR2 are SGHTA and FQGNSA. The V gene end was trimmed by 5 bases and the J gene end by 4 bases; junction bases not matched to a gene: 11. The CDR3 runs to 16 residues. CDR3 DNA: TGTGCCAGCAGCCCTAGACAGGGTTCGGGGAATCAGCCCCAGCATTTT. Translation: CASSPRQGSGNQPQHF.

The chain joins TRBV21-1 to TRBJ2-2; the table gives TRBD1 as D, unverified against the DNA. TRBV21-1 is labeled a pseudogene. The CDR3 runs 17 residues. DNA of the CDR3: TGTGCCAGCAGCCCTGACGCCGGGACACTCGACACCGGGGAGCTGTTTTTT. Amino acids: CASSPDAGTLDTGELFF.

There are a few counts of this clonotype. The genes are TRBV27 and TRBJ1-4; D is uncertain. The CDR3 length is 14 residues. Trimming removed 5 bases at V and 5 bases at J, with 12 bases between. Germline CDR1 is MNHEY and CDR2 is SMNVEV (reference sequence). The CDR3 region is CASSKDLTNEKLFF. The DNA for the CDR3 is TGTGCCAGCAGTAAGGACTTGACGAATGAAAAACTGTTTTTT. Full variable domain (missing parts from reference TRBV27 and TRBJ1-4): EAQVTQNPRYLITVTGKKLTVTCSQNMNHEYMSWYRQDPGLGLRQIYYSMNVEVTDKGDVPEGYKVSRKEKRNFPLILESPSPNQTSLYFCASSKDLTNEKLFFGSGTQLSVL.

This chain connects TRBV5-1 to TRBJ2-3, with TRBD2 matching over 7 bases. CDR1 is SGHRS, CDR2 YFSETQ, per germline. The length of the CDR3 is 16 residues. J gave up 5 bases and V 9 bases, and 18 bases lay outside the gene matches. CDR3 DNA sequence: TGCGCCACCGGACTAGTGGGGCCTGGCAGGGAAGATACGCAGTATTTT. It encodes CATGLVGPGREDTQYF.

The CDR3 region is CASSTGTSTYEQYF. CDR3 sequence (DNA): TGTGCCAGCAGCACCGGGACTAGCACCTACGAGCAGTACTTC. The chain employs TRBV3-1 and TRBJ2-7, with TRBD2 identical over 9 bases. The J segment lost 2 bases and the V segment lost 5 bases, leaving 4 bases of the junction unmatched. Germline values: CDR1 LGHDT, CDR2 YNNKEL (reference sequence). The CDR3 is made up of 14 amino acids.

The V gene is TRBV6-2 or TRBV6-3, the J gene TRBJ2-6, with D possibly TRBD2 on 5 matching bases. Germline V CDR1 and CDR2: MNHEY, SVGEGT. The ends were cut back, 2 bases at V and 1 base at J, with 9 bases in the middle. There are 16 residues in the CDR3. The CDR3 loop is CASSYDPGSGANVLTF. The CDR3 region has the DNA TGTGCCAGCAGTTACGATCCGGGATCTGGGGCCAACGTCCTGACTTTC.

The V gene is TRBV10-3, the J gene TRBJ2-6, with D unresolved. V lost 4 bases to trimming and J lost 4 bases, with 11 bases between them. Germline lookup yields CDR1 ENHRY and CDR2 SYGVKD. The CDR3 sequence is 15 residues long. CDR3 DNA sequence: TGTGCCATCAGTGTCAATGGTATAGGGGCCAACGTCCTGACTTTC. Translated: CAISVNGIGANVLTF.

The V call is TRBV9, the J call TRBJ2-1, with a possible D match to TRBD1 (6 bases). The CDR3 runs 13 residues. Germline V lookup: CDR1 SGDLS, CDR2 YYNGEE. V lost 3 bases and J 9 bases, leaving 13 bases between the germline ends. CDR3 nucleotide sequence: TGTGCCAGCAGCGCGGCTACAGGGCGTGAGCAGTTCTTC. This translates into CASSAATGREQFF. Full variable domain (rest looked up from reference TRBV9 and TRBJ2-1): DSGVTQTPKHLITATGQRVTLRCSPRSGDLSVYWYQQSLDQGLQFLIQYYNGEERAKGNILERFSAQQFPDLHSELNLSSLELGDSALYFCASSAATGREQFFGPGTRLTVL.